The rows below give T cell receptor beta chains drawn from one sample of a study of T-cell reconstitution after alpha-beta-depleted transplantation in children. TCRdb itself ran the PCR reads through MiXCR, one entry per CDR3 protein. The data contain around 490,000 distinct CDR3 sequences, 9.5% to 12% of them seen just once; the ten biggest clones take up about 14%. The sample here was PBMCs, mostly from graft donor cells, taken 180 days after TCRalphabeta/CD19-depleted stem cell transplant. The receptors shown here come from a female patient younger than 10 who had a stem cell transplant for aplastic anemia, so the T cells may come from the graft donor. The CDR3 runs from the conserved cysteine through the conserved F or W. The order of the fields is V gene, J gene, CDR3 length, D gene, clone size, CDR3 DNA, CDR3 protein. D genes are given only for firm matches. Not all rows give a size; the values are once, few, many and, for expanded clones, a class.

V gene: TRBV7-6
J gene: TRBJ2-5
CDR3 length: 17
D gene: .
clone size: .
CDR3 DNA: TGTGCCAGCACCTTGCTTACCTCTTTAGGAAGCCAAGAGACCCAGTACTTC
CDR3 protein: CASTLLTSLGSQETQYF

V gene: TRBV5-1
J gene: TRBJ1-1
CDR3 length: 16
D gene: .
clone size: few
CDR3 DNA: TGCGCCAGCAGACGTGGAATAGGTTCGGGGAACACTGAAGCTTTCTTT
CDR3 protein: CASRRGIGSGNTEAFF

V gene: TRBV7-2
J gene: TRBJ2-3
CDR3 length: 14
D gene: .
clone size: .
CDR3 DNA: TGTGCCAGCAGCCCGGCAGGGCTACGGGATACGCAGTATTTT
CDR3 protein: CASSPAGLRDTQYF

V gene: TRBV7-2
J gene: TRBJ1-3
CDR3 length: 14
D gene: .
clone size: .
CDR3 DNA: TGTGCCAGCAGCCGGAGCGTGTCTGGAAACACCATATATTTT
CDR3 protein: CASSRSVSGNTIYF

V gene: TRBV5-6
J gene: TRBJ2-4
CDR3 length: 15
D gene: .
clone size: .
CDR3 DNA: TGTGCCAGCAGCAACCGGGATCCATTTAGGGACATTCAGTACTTC
CDR3 protein: CASSNRDPFRDIQYF

V gene: TRBV27
J gene: TRBJ1-5
CDR3 length: 14
D gene: .
clone size: many
CDR3 DNA: TGTGCCAGCATGGGCCGCTATAGCAATCAGCCCCAGCATTTT
CDR3 protein: CASMGRYSNQPQHF

V gene: TRBV7-9
J gene: TRBJ2-5
CDR3 length: 14
D gene: .
clone size: once
CDR3 DNA: TGTGCCAGCAGCTTCGGACAACCCCAGGAGACCCAGTACTTC
CDR3 protein: CASSFGQPQETQYF

V gene: TRBV19
J gene: TRBJ2-5
CDR3 length: 13
D gene: .
clone size: .
CDR3 DNA: TGTGCCAGTAGTATCAGCGCGTGGGAGACCCAGTACTTC
CDR3 protein: CASSISAWETQYF

V gene: TRBV27
J gene: TRBJ1-5
CDR3 length: 19
D gene: .
clone size: few
CDR3 DNA: TGTGCCAGCAGTTTCAAGGGGGGGATGAGTTCGCGTAACAATCAGCCCCAGCATTTT
CDR3 protein: CASSFKGGMSSRNNQPQHF

V gene: TRBV12-3/TRBV12-4
J gene: TRBJ2-3
CDR3 length: 14
D gene: .
clone size: .
CDR3 DNA: TGTGCCAGCGGAGACAGTCCCCGCACAGATACGCAGTATTTT
CDR3 protein: CASGDSPRTDTQYF

V gene: TRBV3-1
J gene: TRBJ1-1
CDR3 length: 14
D gene: .
clone size: .
CDR3 DNA: TGTGCCAGCAGCCATAGGCAACTGAACACTGAAGCTTTCTTT
CDR3 protein: CASSHRQLNTEAFF